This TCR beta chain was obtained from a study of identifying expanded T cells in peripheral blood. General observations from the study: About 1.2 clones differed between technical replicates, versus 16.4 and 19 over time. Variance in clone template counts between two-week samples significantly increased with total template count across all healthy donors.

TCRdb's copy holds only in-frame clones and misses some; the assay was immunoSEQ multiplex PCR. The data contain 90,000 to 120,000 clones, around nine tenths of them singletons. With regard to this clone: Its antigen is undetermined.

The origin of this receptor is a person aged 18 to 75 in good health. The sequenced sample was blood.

CDR3 in amino acids: CASRPTGQANYEQYF. The CDR3 DNA is TGTGCCAGCAGACCTACCGGACAAGCCAACTACGAGCAGTACTTC. The J gene is TRBJ2-7, the V gene TRBV6-5, with a tentative D call TRBD1 (5 bases). The CDR3 runs to 15 residues. With 6 bases removed from V and 3 bases from J, the gap between germline ends came to 18 bases. Germline lookup yields CDR1 MNHEY and CDR2 SVGAGI.